This TCR beta chain was retrieved from a study of OX40 agonist ivuxolimab in advanced cancers. Study findings and constraints: Blood T cells, both CD4+ and CD8+, expanded clonally by week 6 at 0.1 to 3.0 mg/kg. On average, CD8+ T cells showed a greater number of expanded clones than CD4+.

A word on this clone: Its antigen remains unknown.

CDR1 SQVTM and CDR2 ANQGSEA come from the germline V gene. V was shortened by 1 base and J by 0 bases, with 13 bases between the two germline ends. CDR3 length: 17 residues. Enrollment shut out patients with autoimmune disease history or systemic immunosuppression. Sequencing used immunoSEQ multiplex PCR; TCRdb keeps in-frame clones, though not all of them. The data contain about 76,000 clones, about 82% of them singletons. The sequence derives from an adult with an advanced solid tumor such as melanoma, head and neck, liver or kidney cancer. This rearrangement joins TRBV29-1 to TRBJ2-6; D is unresolved. The material sequenced was CD4+ or CD8+ T cells sorted from blood, taken in a trial of the OX40 agonist ivuxolimab. CDR3 coding DNA: TGCAGCGTTGAAGCCGGGCCAGGTATCTCTGGGGCCAACGTCCTGACTTTC. This codes for CSVEAGPGISGANVLTF.